These T cell receptor beta chains were read from a single sample in a study of CD8 T cells in Susac syndrome. One entry per CDR3 protein, called by TCRdb with MiXCR from the immunoSEQ multiplex PCR reads. The sample contains some 260,000 distinct CDR3 sequences, 70% to 90% of which appear only once. The sample comprised CD8+ T cells from PBMCs. Every receptor here comes from a human donor with multiple sclerosis. CDR3s include the opening cysteine and the closing phenylalanine or tryptophan. The D gene is left open where the match is weak. For some rows the clone size is stated as once, few or many, or as a class when expanded; others skip it.

v_gene	j_gene	abundance	d_gene	CDR3aa	CDR3nt
TRBV7-9	TRBJ1-2	-	TRBD1	CVSSLAPDRENGYTF	TGTGTCAGCAGCTTAGCCCCCGACAGGGAGAATGGCTACACCTTC
TRBV28	TRBJ2-7	-	-	CASSLIAEAYEQYF	TGTGCCAGCAGTTTAATTGCAGAAGCCTACGAGCAGTACTTC
TRBV13	TRBJ2-1	-	TRBD2	CASSLLAGGQNEQFF	TGTGCCAGCAGCTTACTAGCGGGAGGGCAGAATGAGCAGTTCTTC
TRBV12-3/TRBV12-4	TRBJ2-2	-	-	CASSPRSSSTGELFF	TGTGCCAGCAGTCCGAGGAGCTCATCGACCGGGGAGCTGTTTTTT
TRBV29-1	TRBJ1-2	-	-	CSVEGRGERYGYTF	TGCAGCGTTGAAGGTCGGGGAGAACGCTATGGCTACACCTTC
TRBV29-1	TRBJ2-7	once	TRBD1	CSVEASGQGSYEQYF	TGCAGCGTTGAAGCCTCGGGACAGGGTTCCTACGAGCAGTACTTC
TRBV6-1	TRBJ2-1	-	-	CASTPSTGEEHYNEQFF	TGTGCCAGCACCCCCTCGACCGGCGAGGAACACTACAATGAGCAGTTCTTC
TRBV9	TRBJ2-2	-	-	CASRIGGSGELFF	TGTGCCAGCCGGATAGGGGGGTCCGGGGAGCTGTTTTTT
TRBV7-9	TRBJ2-1	-	-	CASISLEWGSGEQFF	TGTGCCAGCATCTCGCTAGAGTGGGGCAGTGGTGAGCAGTTCTTC
TRBV27	TRBJ1-1	-	-	CASSKRNTEAFF	TGTGCCAGCAGTAAAAGGAACACTGAAGCTTTCTTT
TRBV9	TRBJ1-1	-	TRBD1	CASTPGQVNTEAFF	TGTGCCAGCACCCCCGGACAGGTGAACACTGAAGCTTTCTTT
TRBV27	TRBJ1-1	-	-	CASSLGVWTLNTEAFF	TGTGCCAGCAGTTTAGGGGTCTGGACCCTGAACACTGAAGCTTTCTTT
TRBV5-5	TRBJ2-4	-	-	CASSFALGQSVNRNIQYF	TGTGCCAGCAGCTTTGCGTTAGGACAGTCGGTAAACCGTAACATTCAGTACTTC
TRBV7-6	TRBJ1-6	few	-	CASSLSTGVNSPLHF	TGTGCCAGCAGCTTGTCGACAGGAGTAAATTCACCCCTCCACTTT
TRBV7-3	TRBJ2-2	-	-	CASSLNPRSGELFF	TGTGCCAGCAGCTTAAACCCAAGGTCCGGGGAGCTGTTTTTT
TRBV9	TRBJ2-7	many	-	CASSPRGYEQYF	TGTGCCAGCTCTCCGAGGGGGTACGAGCAGTACTTC
TRBV7-3	TRBJ2-5	-	TRBD2	CASSPSGSRETQYF	TGTGCCAGCAGCCCCAGCGGGAGTCGAGAGACCCAGTACTTC
TRBV13	TRBJ2-7	-	TRBD2	CASSLIQGLAFRDYEQYF	TGTGCCAGCAGCTTAATCCAAGGACTAGCGTTCCGGGACTACGAGCAGTACTTC
TRBV13	TRBJ1-4	-	-	CASSPGRDREKLFF	TGTGCCAGCAGCCCCGGACGGGATAGGGAAAAACTGTTTTTT
TRBV20-1	TRBJ1-2	-	-	CSARTEIYGYTF	TGCAGTGCAAGGACTGAAATCTATGGCTACACCTTC
TRBV27	TRBJ2-1	-	-	CASSLRSEQFF	TGTGCCAGCAGTTTACGGTCTGAGCAGTTCTTC
TRBV30	TRBJ2-2	-	-	CAWSATSNTGELFF	TGTGCCTGGAGCGCCACATCGAACACCGGGGAGCTGTTTTTT
TRBV7-9	TRBJ2-1	-	-	CASSSPGRDPFSYNEQFF	TGTGCCAGCAGCTCCCCTGGTAGGGACCCCTTCTCCTACAATGAGCAGTTCTTC
TRBV5-5	TRBJ2-2	-	-	CASSIRLGGDTGELFF	TGTGCCAGCAGCATTCGACTAGGAGGGGACACCGGGGAGCTGTTTTTT
TRBV7-9	TRBJ2-7	once	-	CASSRRGGENEQYF	TGTGCCAGCAGCCGCAGAGGAGGGGAGAACGAGCAGTACTTC
TRBV27	TRBJ1-5	once	-	CASSPYLGSNQPQHF	TGTGCCAGCAGTCCCTACCTCGGCAGCAATCAGCCCCAGCATTTT
TRBV9	TRBJ2-7	-	-	CASSVGHLYEQYF	TGTGCCAGCAGCGTAGGGCATCTCTACGAGCAGTACTTC
TRBV5-1	TRBJ2-6	-	-	CASSLAGALSGANVLTF	TGCGCCAGCAGCTTGGCAGGGGCGCTCTCTGGGGCCAACGTCCTGACTTTC
TRBV3-1	TRBJ2-7	-	TRBD2	CASSQTSGRLTSYEQYF	TGTGCCAGCAGCCAAACTAGCGGGAGGCTAACATCCTACGAGCAGTACTTC
TRBV9	TRBJ2-1	-	-	CASSPPPGVNNEQFF	TGTGCCAGCAGCCCTCCGCCGGGTGTAAACAATGAGCAGTTCTTC
TRBV7-9	TRBJ2-1	-	TRBD2	CASRGLAGDNEQFF	TGTGCCAGCAGGGGTCTAGCGGGTGACAATGAGCAGTTCTTC
TRBV19	TRBJ2-7	-	-	CASSIMDLSYEQYF	TGTGCCAGTAGTATTATGGACCTCTCCTACGAGCAGTACTTC
TRBV9	TRBJ2-5	-	TRBD2	CASSAHGLAGAQETQYF	TGTGCCAGCAGCGCCCACGGACTAGCGGGAGCACAAGAGACCCAGTACTTC
TRBV20-1	TRBJ2-4	-	TRBD1	CSARDSGQGENIQYF	TGCAGTGCTAGAGATAGCGGACAGGGGGAAAACATTCAGTACTTC
TRBV12-3/TRBV12-4	TRBJ1-1	-	-	CASSPRNPGQKNTEAFF	TGTGCCAGCAGTCCTCGAAACCCCGGACAGAAGAACACTGAAGCTTTCTTT
TRBV28	TRBJ2-7	-	TRBD1	CASSLLDRGYEQYF	TGTGCCAGCAGTTTATTGGACAGGGGCTACGAGCAGTACTTC
TRBV27	TRBJ1-6	once	-	CASSLDQDNSPLHF	TGTGCCAGCAGTTTAGATCAGGATAATTCACCCCTCCACTTT
TRBV29-1	TRBJ2-3	-	-	CSADPHSTDTQYF	TGCAGCGCTGATCCTCATAGCACAGATACGCAGTATTTT
TRBV6-1	TRBJ1-2	-	-	CASSIPMDGGWYTF	TGTGCCAGCAGTATTCCCATGGACGGCGGGTGGTACACCTTC
TRBV29-1	TRBJ1-2	-	TRBD1	CSVEDPGTGGYGYTF	TGCAGCGTTGAAGATCCCGGGACAGGAGGCTATGGCTACACCTTC
TRBV6-1	TRBJ1-1	-	-	CASSGKQGGYTEAFF	TGTGCCAGCAGTGGGAAACAGGGAGGGTACACTGAAGCTTTCTTT
TRBV20-1	TRBJ2-1	-	TRBD2	CSARGLATRGEQFF	TGCAGTGCTAGAGGACTAGCGACACGGGGTGAGCAGTTCTTC
TRBV7-9	TRBJ1-4	once	TRBD1	CASSSPGQNEKLFF	TGTGCCAGCAGCTCCCCGGGACAGAATGAAAAACTGTTTTTT
TRBV12-3/TRBV12-4	TRBJ2-7	-	TRBD2	CASSISGRVYEQYF	TGTGCCAGCAGTATCTCCGGGAGGGTCTACGAGCAGTACTTC
TRBV27	TRBJ2-7	-	TRBD2	CASSPSGNEQYF	TGTGCCAGCAGTCCTAGCGGGAACGAGCAGTACTTC
TRBV27	TRBJ2-7	few	-	CASSNLGTYEQYF	TGTGCCAGCAGCAACCTCGGGACCTACGAGCAGTACTTC
TRBV19	TRBJ2-1	-	-	CATLGGYNEQFF	TGTGCCACCCTCGGGGGATACAATGAGCAGTTCTTC
TRBV20-1	TRBJ1-6	-	-	CSAPSGTYNSPLHF	TGCAGTGCTCCATCCGGGACATATAATTCACCCCTCCACTTT
TRBV7-9	TRBJ1-5	-	-	CASSLEGERITNQPQHF	TGTGCCAGCAGCTTAGAGGGAGAGAGAATAACCAATCAGCCCCAGCATTTT
TRBV25-1	TRBJ2-2	-	-	CASSESTANTGELFF	TGTGCCAGCAGTGAATCAACAGCGAACACCGGGGAGCTGTTTTTT
TRBV29-1	TRBJ1-1	-	-	CSGGGVNTEAFF	TGCAGCGGGGGAGGGGTGAACACTGAAGCTTTCTTT
TRBV30	TRBJ2-5	once	TRBD2	CACTRASGIRETQYF	TGTGCCTGTACTAGGGCTAGCGGGATTCGGGAGACCCAGTACTTC
TRBV5-6	TRBJ2-7	-	-	CASSHGRGSSYEQYF	TGTGCCAGCAGCCATGGCCGGGGAAGCTCCTACGAGCAGTACTTC
TRBV10-1	TRBJ2-7	-	-	CASSESRGYEQYF	TGCGCCAGCAGTGAGTCGCGAGGGTACGAGCAGTACTTC